Detailed here is one TCR beta chain. Its antigen is unidentified. The sample originates from a study of shared clonotypes between healthy human individuals. Whole-study context: Each donor contributed plates that comprised three CD4 naive, three CD4 memory, two CD8 naive and one CD8 memory. The study, taken as a whole, reports: Non-shared clonotypes displayed generation probabilities falling below those of clonotypes present in all four donors. Memory subsets generally showed lower estimated richness than naive subsets.

V was clipped by 2 bases and J by 4 bases, with 12 bases between them. The CDR3 runs 15 residues. CDR1 and CDR2 from the germline V gene are ENHRY and SYGVKD. The assay was run at deep level. Profiled with immunoSEQ multiplex PCR; TCRdb holds only in-frame clones, not every one. The table has approximately 2,300,000 clones, 85% to 95% seen once. The sample was naive CD4+ T cells from PBMCs. Sample subset: CD45RA+ positively selected. The V and J genes are TRBV10-3 and TRBJ1-5; D ambiguous. The TCR was taken from a man aged 18 to 29 in good health. Some clones in this sample may be carry-over from other donors' samples. CDR3 DNA sequence: TGTGCCATCAGTGAGGTCCACTCTTTTAATCAGCCCCAGCATTTT. This gives the protein CAISEVHSFNQPQHF.